One and the same sample provided the 3 T cell receptor beta chains below, sequenced in a study of blood T cell repertoires in COVID-19. TCRdb's copy holds only in-frame clones and misses some; the assay was immunoSEQ multiplex PCR. The sample lists approximately 470,000 clones, roughly 88% occurring once. The sequencing input was peripheral blood. The receptors originated from a human donor in a cohort sampled during active COVID-19.

The chain is built from TRBV7-3 and TRBJ2-2, with D perhaps matching TRBD1 (6 bases). Trimming removed 5 bases at V and 6 bases at J, with 10 bases between. This CDR3 is built from 13 residues. Germline CDR1 and CDR2: SGHTA and FQGTGA. CDR3 nucleotide sequence: TGTGCCAGCAGCCCGACAGGTCCCGGGGAGCTGTTTTTT. It codes for CASSPTGPGELFF.

The V gene is TRBV6-5, the J gene TRBJ1-2, with 11 bases that match TRBD1. CDR3 size: 15 residues. From germline, CDR1 is MNHEY and CDR2 SVGAGI. Trimming took 6 bases from V and 4 from J; bases not matched to a gene: 7. The CDR3 nucleotides are TGTGCCAGCAGGGAGGGACAGGGGGTTGCCTATGGCTACACCTTC. Translated: CASREGQGVAYGYTF.

V usage is TRBV28 and J usage is TRBJ1-2; TRBD1 aligns across 8 bases. The CDR3 loop spans 14 amino acids. Unmatched junction bases numbered 6, after V lost 1 base and J lost 8 bases. The germline V gene encodes CDR1 MDHEN and CDR2 SYDVKM. In nucleotides, the CDR3 is TGTGCCAGCAGTTTATCCCAGGGGGCCAAGGGCTACACCTTC. The encoded protein is CASSLSQGAKGYTF.